The 8 T cell receptor beta chains below were found in one sample sequenced in a study of blood T cell repertoires in COVID-19. Produced via immunoSEQ multiplex PCR; TCRdb's table is partial and in-frame only. The data contain approximately 190,000 clones, approximately 85% of them seen just once; the ten biggest clones take up 4.5% to 5.5%. The sample taken for sequencing was peripheral blood. The receptors shown here come from a woman in her 70s with active or convalescent COVID-19.

The J gene is TRBJ2-5, the V gene TRBV10-3, with D possibly matching TRBD1 (8 bases). Trimming removed 4 bases from V and 4 bases from J, with 13 bases in between. CDR3 size: 14 residues. Germline V gives CDR1 ENHRY, CDR2 SYGVKD. The CDR3 DNA reads TGTGCCATCAGTGGAACAGGGGGGGGAGAGACCCAGTACTTC. Translated: CAISGTGGGETQYF.

DNA for the CDR3: TGTGCCAGCAGCTTGCCAGGGCGAGCCGGGGAGCTGTTTTTT. Its translation: CASSLPGRAGELFF. V is TRBV7-2 and J is TRBJ2-2, with a possible D match to TRBD1 (5 bases). The V end was cut by 3 bases, the J end by 6 bases, with 11 bases between. The V gene's germline CDR1 is SGHTA and CDR2 FQGNSA. The CDR3 length is 14 residues. Full variable domain (remainder filled in from reference TRBV7-2 and TRBJ2-2): GAGVSQSPSNKVTEKGKDVELRCDPISGHTALYWYRQSLGQGLEFLIYFQGNSAPDKSGLPSDRFSAERTGGSVSTLTIQRTQQEDSAVYLCASSLPGRAGELFFGEGSRLTVL.

The V gene is TRBV27, the J gene TRBJ1-2; 8 bases are shared with TRBD1. This CDR3 spans 14 amino acids. With 7 bases clipped from V and 5 bases from J, the junction kept 9 bases outside the gene matches. The germline V gene has CDR1 MNHEY and CDR2 SMNVEV (reference sequence). CDR3 region: CASKGRGQAYGYTF. The DNA of the CDR3 is TGTGCCAGCAAGGGGAGGGGACAGGCATATGGCTACACCTTC.

The rearrangement links TRBV5-1 to TRBJ2-1, with 10 positions matching TRBD2. The CDR3 runs 15 residues. V lost 4 bases to trimming and J lost 5 bases; unmatched junction nucleotides: 6. Per the germline V gene, CDR1 is SGHRS and CDR2 is YFSETQ. The CDR3 here is CASSPSLAGNNEQFF. In nucleotides, the CDR3 is TGCGCCAGCAGCCCATCACTAGCGGGGAACAATGAGCAGTTCTTC.

The genes are TRBV2 and TRBJ1-5; D is unresolved. Germline CDR1 is SNHLY and CDR2 is FYNNEI. V was trimmed by 7 bases and J by 5 bases, leaving 12 bases between them. The CDR3 is 13 amino acids. The CDR3 here is CASMKESHQPQHF. In DNA, the CDR3 is TGTGCCAGCATGAAGGAGAGCCATCAGCCCCAGCATTTT.

This clone was found once. The chain employs TRBV6-1 and TRBJ2-7; no reliable D call. In germline, CDR1 is MNHNS, CDR2 SASEGT. Trimming removed 3 bases from V and 1 base from J, with 10 bases in between. The length of the CDR3 is 14 residues. The CDR3 loop is CASSEALKSYEQYF. The CDR3 DNA reads TGTGCCAGCAGTGAGGCCCTGAAATCCTACGAGCAGTACTTC.

The gene calls are TRBV5-6 and TRBJ2-1; a weak D match, TRBD2 (5 bases). The CDR3 has 12 residues. Germline-derived CDR1 and CDR2 are SGHDT and YYEEEE. Deletions cut 4 bases from V and 8 bases from J, with 10 bases between. The CDR3 nucleotides are TGTGCCAGCAGCCCCGCTAGCCATGAGCAGTTCTTC. Translated: CASSPASHEQFF. The whole variable domain, remainder taken from reference TRBV5-6 and TRBJ2-1, is DAGVTQSPTHLIKTRGQQVTLRCSPKSGHDTVSWYQQALGQGPQFIFQYYEEEERQRGNFPDRFSGHQFPNYSSELNVNALLLGDSALYLCASSPASHEQFFGPGTRLTVL.

The chain combines TRBV4-1 with TRBJ2-5; a weak D match, TRBD1 (6 bases). Trimming removed 4 bases from V and 0 bases from J, with 15 bases in between. From germline, CDR1 is MGHRA and CDR2 YSYEKL. This CDR3 is 16 amino acids long. The CDR3 DNA reads TGCGCCAGCAGCCCCGAGCAGGGGACCTACCAAGAGACCCAGTACTTC. Translated: CASSPEQGTYQETQYF.